These T cell receptor beta chains were read from a single sample in a study of CXCR3-negative and CXCR3-positive naive CD8 T cells. After re-calling the 5' RACE reads, TCRdb lists one entry per CDR3 protein, DNA absent. The sample table sets out around 88,000 distinct CDR3 sequences. The sample consisted of naive CXCR3+ CD8+ T cells from blood. These receptors all stem from a human donor in good health. Some clones in this sample may be carry-over from other donors' samples. CDR3s include the opening cysteine and the closing phenylalanine or tryptophan. Clone size is stated in some rows and not others, as once, few, many or a class when expanded.

J: TRBJ1-6
V: TRBV10-3
size: .
CDR3: CAISELELQVSISPLHF

J: TRBJ2-1
V: TRBV28
size: .
CDR3: CASSPSGGWWQFF

J: TRBJ2-1
V: TRBV12-3/TRBV12-4
size: .
CDR3: CASSLSPGSSSYNEQFF

J: TRBJ2-5
V: TRBV7-3
size: .
CDR3: CASSLDPGGLQETQYF

J: TRBJ2-2
V: TRBV29-1
size: medium-sized
CDR3: CSVEDPNTGELFF

J: TRBJ2-7
V: TRBV4-1
size: .
CDR3: CASSQSGSYEQYF

J: TRBJ2-1
V: TRBV7-2
size: .
CDR3: CASSLAVGHLSSQFF

J: TRBJ2-3
V: TRBV9
size: .
CDR3: CASSVDAGGTDTQYF

J: TRBJ2-3
V: TRBV29-1
size: .
CDR3: CSVEDTGDRTDTQYF

J: TRBJ2-1
V: TRBV3-1
size: .
CDR3: CASSQGAIVSSYNEQFF

J: TRBJ2-3
V: TRBV5-1
size: .
CDR3: CASSLDIGTGGDTQYF

J: TRBJ2-5
V: TRBV5-6
size: .
CDR3: CASSLGGGGTQYF

J: TRBJ2-7
V: TRBV27
size: .
CDR3: CASSLSSGSSYEQYF

J: TRBJ2-1
V: TRBV21-1
size: .
CDR3: CASSKGVGGAANEQFF

J: TRBJ2-7
V: TRBV7-8
size: .
CDR3: CASSLSANYEQYF

J: TRBJ2-5
V: TRBV6-2/TRBV6-3
size: .
CDR3: CASSPRPVQETQYF

J: TRBJ2-1
V: TRBV7-6
size: .
CDR3: CASSLLQDSYNEQFF

J: TRBJ2-3
V: TRBV28
size: .
CDR3: CASTFPGTRADTQYF

J: TRBJ2-7
V: TRBV7-9
size: .
CDR3: CASSSTLLAAAYEQYF

J: TRBJ2-1
V: TRBV11-2
size: .
CDR3: CASSLSWDNPYNEQFF

J: TRBJ2-7
V: TRBV7-3
size: .
CDR3: CASSANGERGSYEQYF

J: TRBJ1-1
V: TRBV7-7
size: .
CDR3: CANGLGGISTEAFF

J: TRBJ2-2
V: TRBV28
size: .
CDR3: CASSFAAGGYSGELFF

J: TRBJ1-2
V: TRBV28
size: .
CDR3: CASSFGTDYGYTF

J: TRBJ1-1
V: TRBV7-9
size: .
CDR3: CASSLSPEAFF

J: TRBJ2-1
V: TRBV20-1
size: .
CDR3: CSAPGTGGLYEQFF

J: TRBJ2-5
V: TRBV12-5
size: .
CDR3: CASGLSDVYQETQYF

J: TRBJ1-1
V: TRBV5-1
size: .
CDR3: CASSLEAGAEAFF

J: TRBJ2-7
V: TRBV6-2/TRBV6-3
size: .
CDR3: CASSYLPPGVYEQYF

J: TRBJ1-5
V: TRBV9
size: .
CDR3: CASSVGDTDQPQHF

J: TRBJ2-7
V: TRBV4-3
size: .
CDR3: CASSQDRDKFYEQYF

J: TRBJ2-2
V: TRBV6-6
size: .
CDR3: CASSTATGGAGELFF

J: TRBJ2-7
V: TRBV29-1
size: .
CDR3: CSVGEWVAGSYEQYF

J: TRBJ2-5
V: TRBV20-1
size: .
CDR3: CSARAFSGQETQYF

J: TRBJ2-2
V: TRBV14
size: .
CDR3: CASSLSGTSGGDTGELFF

J: TRBJ1-1
V: TRBV7-9
size: .
CDR3: CASSLSIREAFF

J: TRBJ2-7
V: TRBV3-1
size: .
CDR3: CASSHSSASGSFHVGEQYF

J: TRBJ2-1
V: TRBV7-2
size: .
CDR3: CASSRLGLAGGSSYNEQFF

J: TRBJ2-1
V: TRBV29-1
size: .
CDR3: CSAVGQGEQFF

J: TRBJ2-1
V: TRBV20-1
size: .
CDR3: CSARARGYGVWNEQFF

J: TRBJ2-7
V: TRBV6-2/TRBV6-3
size: .
CDR3: CASEYTAPGEQYF

J: TRBJ2-2
V: TRBV6-1
size: .
CDR3: CASRHLTIHTGTGIGELFF

J: TRBJ2-7
V: TRBV29-1
size: .
CDR3: CSAFLPSGQDRPYEQYF

J: TRBJ2-2
V: TRBV19
size: .
CDR3: CASSIGTPMVTGELFF

J: TRBJ2-5
V: TRBV25-1
size: .
CDR3: CASSGDRQETQYF

J: TRBJ2-7
V: TRBV19
size: .
CDR3: CASSMGALYEQYF

J: TRBJ2-5
V: TRBV15
size: .
CDR3: CATSRDSRTGSETQYF

J: TRBJ2-7
V: TRBV10-3
size: .
CDR3: CATERQEGSYEQYF

J: TRBJ2-7
V: TRBV7-9
size: .
CDR3: CASSQTGATPYEQYF

J: TRBJ2-1
V: TRBV28
size: .
CDR3: CASSLYTGGLDEQFF

J: TRBJ2-6
V: TRBV10-3
size: .
CDR3: CAISESKESGANVLTF

J: TRBJ2-7
V: TRBV21-1
size: .
CDR3: CASSKGRGATYEQYF

J: TRBJ2-1
V: TRBV14
size: .
CDR3: CASSQEWGYNEQFF

J: TRBJ2-7
V: TRBV6-2/TRBV6-3
size: .
CDR3: CASSRDYEQYF

J: TRBJ2-1
V: TRBV13
size: .
CDR3: CASSRAGEAYNEQFF

J: TRBJ2-1
V: TRBV7-7
size: .
CDR3: CASSHGFTSGAHNEQFF

J: TRBJ1-6
V: TRBV9
size: .
CDR3: CASSDRGTGDYNSPLHF

J: TRBJ2-7
V: TRBV7-9
size: .
CDR3: CASSLYDGDGEQYF

J: TRBJ2-2
V: TRBV7-8
size: .
CDR3: CASSSPGQGGNTGELFF